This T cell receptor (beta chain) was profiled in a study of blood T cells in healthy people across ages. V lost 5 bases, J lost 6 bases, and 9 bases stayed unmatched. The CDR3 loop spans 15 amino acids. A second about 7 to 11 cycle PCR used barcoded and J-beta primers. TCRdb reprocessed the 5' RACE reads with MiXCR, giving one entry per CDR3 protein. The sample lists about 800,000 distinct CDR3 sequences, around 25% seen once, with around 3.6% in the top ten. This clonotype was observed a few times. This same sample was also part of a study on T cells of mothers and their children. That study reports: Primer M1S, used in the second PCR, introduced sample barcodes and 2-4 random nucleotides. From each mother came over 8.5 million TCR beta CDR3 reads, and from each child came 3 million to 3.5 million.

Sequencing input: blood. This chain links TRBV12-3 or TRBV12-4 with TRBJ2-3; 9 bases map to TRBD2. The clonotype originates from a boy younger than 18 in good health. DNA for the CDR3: TGTGCCAGCAGTCTTATAGCGGGAGTAGCGGATACGCAGTATTTT. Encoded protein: CASSLIAGVADTQYF.